Listed here are 21 T cell receptor beta chains from one sample, sequenced in a study of cytomegalovirus exposure and HLA in healthy donors. The PCR had 60 Vbeta and 13 Jbeta primers. Only in-frame clones appear in the TCRdb table, and some are missing; sequencing was by immunoSEQ multiplex PCR. The profile shows 100,000 to 150,000 clones, 75% to 85% of them singletons. Sequencing was performed on PBMCs. Receptors originate from a man aged 35-49 years in good health and CMV-seronegative.

This clone was seen only once. V usage is TRBV19 and J usage is TRBJ2-7; 7 positions agree with TRBD1. The CDR3 totals 17 residues. Trimming at V came to 3 bases and at J to 0 bases, leaving 11 bases not matched to a gene. The germline V gene encodes CDR1 LNHDA and CDR2 SQIVND (reference sequence). The CDR3 protein is CASSIAPGTVISYEQYF. Here the CDR3 DNA reads TGTGCCAGTAGTATCGCTCCCGGGACAGTCATCTCCTACGAGCAGTACTTC.

The chain has TRBV18 and TRBJ2-7; TRBD1 matches 7 bases. Germline CDR1 reads KGHSH; CDR2 reads LQKENI. There are 14 residues in the CDR3. V lost 2 bases to trimming and J lost 6 bases; unmatched junction nucleotides: 7. DNA for the CDR3: TGTGCCAGCTCACCAGGGGCAGGGGGTAGCGAGCAGTACTTC. This translates into CASSPGAGGSEQYF.

This clone was found once. The chain employs TRBV9 and TRBJ2-6; D perhaps matches TRBD2 (5 bases). The germline V gene has CDR1 SGDLS and CDR2 YYNGEE. This CDR3 spans 17 amino acids. V was clipped by 4 bases and J by 0 bases, with 14 bases between them. The CDR3, as DNA: TGTGCCAGCAGCCCTCGAGGGCCGAGCTCTGGGGCCAACGTCCTGACTTTC. Amino acid sequence: CASSPRGPSSGANVLTF.

CDR3 sequence (DNA): TGTGCCTGGAGTGTACAGGGGGCTCGGGGTCAGCCCCAGCATTTT. Its translation is CAWSVQGARGQPQHF. The gene calls are TRBV30 and TRBJ1-5, with 9 bases that match TRBD1. This CDR3 is 15 amino acids long. J was trimmed by 6 bases and V by 0 bases; bases with no gene match: 6. Germline-derived CDR1 and CDR2 are GTSNPN and SVGIG (reference sequence).

V gene TRBV27 combines with J gene TRBJ2-3; D gene ambiguous. Trimming removed 3 bases from V and 2 bases from J, with 6 bases in between. In germline, CDR1 is MNHEY, CDR2 SMNVEV (reference sequence). The CDR3 runs 13 residues. CDR3 nucleotide sequence: TGTGCCAGCAGTTTCTGGGCCACAGATACGCAGTATTTT. Encoded protein: CASSFWATDTQYF.

The chain has TRBV11-3 and TRBJ2-1; 7 bases fit TRBD2. The CDR3 has 15 residues. The junction had 5 bases not matched to a gene; V was cut back by 4 bases and J by 2 bases. Germline values: CDR1 SGHNT, CDR2 YENEEA. The CDR3 DNA reads TGTGCCAGCAGCTGGGGGGGAGGGCCCTACAATGAGCAGTTCTTC. Translated: CASSWGGGPYNEQFF.

This rearrangement joins TRBV29-1 to TRBJ2-2, with 10 nucleotides matching TRBD2. This CDR3 spans 14 amino acids. The germline gives CDR1 SQVTM, CDR2 ANQGSEA. After removal of 5 bases from V and 4 bases from J, the junction contained 4 bases not matched to a gene. The CDR3 DNA reads as TGCAGCGTTTGGAGCGGGGGGGCCACCGGGGAGCTGTTTTTT. It yields the protein CSVWSGGATGELFF.

The rearrangement uses TRBV4-2 and TRBJ2-2; 14 bases map to TRBD2. J lost 7 bases, V lost 6 bases, and 7 bases had no gene match. The CDR3 consists of 16 residues. CDR1 and CDR2 from the germline V gene are LGHNA and YNFKEQ. The CDR3 protein is CASSVTSGRAGGELFF. The CDR3 DNA is TGTGCCAGCAGTGTGACTAGCGGGAGGGCCGGCGGGGAGCTGTTTTTT.

The V and J genes are TRBV7-6 and TRBJ2-7; possibly TRBD1 for D (5 bases). The CDR3 is 13 residues long. V was cut by 5 bases and J by 2 bases, with 10 bases left in between. The germline V gene has CDR1 SGHVS and CDR2 FNYEAQ. CDR3 residues: CASSARQTYEQYF. The CDR3 coding sequence is TGTGCCAGCAGCGCCCGACAGACCTACGAGCAGTACTTC.

V usage is TRBV28 and J usage is TRBJ2-3; tentative D call: TRBD1 (6 bases). The CDR3 contains 14 residues. V was pared by 1 base and J by 6 bases, with 11 bases between. Germline V lookup: CDR1 MDHEN, CDR2 SYDVKM. The CDR3 here is CASSLSSGQDTQYF. The DNA of the CDR3 is TGTGCCAGCAGTTTATCGAGTGGACAGGATACGCAGTATTTT.

V is TRBV15 and J is TRBJ2-4; TRBD2 agrees at 8 bases. Per the germline V gene, CDR1 is LNHNV and CDR2 is YYDKDF (reference sequence). The CDR3 runs to 14 residues. V was pared by 3 bases and J by 8 bases, with 6 bases of the junction left unmatched. The CDR3 nucleotides read TGTGCCACCAGCAGCGACACCGGGAGGGACATTCAGTACTTC. Protein sequence: CATSSDTGRDIQYF.

The chain joins TRBV18 to TRBJ1-4; D is uncertain. This CDR3 has 16 residues. Trimming pared 3 bases from V and 0 bases from J, leaving 11 bases between. Germline V CDR1 and CDR2: KGHSH, LQKENI. The CDR3 spells CASSPSLSATNEKLFF. The CDR3, as DNA: TGTGCCAGCTCACCGTCTCTGTCTGCAACTAATGAAAAACTGTTTTTT.

The V and J genes are TRBV28 and TRBJ1-5, with D possibly being TRBD1 (6 bases). This CDR3 contains 14 residues. The V gene lost 5 bases and the J gene lost 5 bases, with 13 bases spanning the gap. The germline gives CDR1 MDHEN, CDR2 SYDVKM. Written as DNA, the CDR3 is TGTGCCAGCAGTCAGGGGCAGAATCATCAGCCCCAGCATTTT. Translating it yields CASSQGQNHQPQHF.

This clone was detected once. The J gene is TRBJ2-2, the V gene TRBV5-1, with D maybe TRBD2 (6 bases). V lost 0 bases to trimming and J lost 5 bases, with 11 bases between them. Germline lookup yields CDR1 SGHRS and CDR2 YFSETQ. The CDR3 contains 15 residues. CDR3 DNA: TGCGCCAGCAGCTTGGCCACGGGACTTACCGGGGAGCTGTTTTTT. Amino acids: CASSLATGLTGELFF. Looking up the rest from reference TRBV5-1 and TRBJ2-2 gives the full variable domain: KAGVTQTPRYLIKTRGQQVTLSCSPISGHRSVSWYQQTPGQGLQFLFEYFSETQRNKGNFPGRFSGRQFSNSRSEMNVSTLELGDSALYLCASSLATGLTGELFFGEGSRLTVL.

This chain uses TRBV29-1 with TRBJ1-4; 8 bases are a match to TRBD1. The ends lost 3 bases at V and 3 bases at J; junction bases unmatched: 0. Germline CDR1 and CDR2: SQVTM and ANQGSEA. CDR3 length: 13 residues. CDR3 nucleotides: TGCAGCGTTGAGACAGGGGCTAATGAAAAACTGTTTTTT. The encoded protein is CSVETGANEKLFF.

The CDR3 loop reads CATGRGELDEQFF. CDR3 in DNA: TGTGCCACCGGCAGGGGGGAATTGGATGAGCAGTTCTTC. This chain joins TRBV18 and TRBJ2-1; D is perhaps TRBD1 (7 bases). The V and J ends lost 10 bases and 8 bases respectively, with 18 bases between them. Germline-derived CDR1 and CDR2 are KGHSH and LQKENI. The CDR3 consists of 13 residues.

This chain joins TRBV6-1 and TRBJ1-2, with 9 bases fitting TRBD1. V lost 5 bases to trimming and J lost 6 bases; unmatched junction nucleotides: 4. The CDR3 runs to 13 residues. Per the germline V gene, CDR1 is MNHNS and CDR2 is SASEGT. This chain's CDR3 is CASSLDRGDGYTF. CDR3 bases: TGTGCCAGCAGTCTAGACAGGGGGGATGGCTACACCTTC.

This sequence joins TRBV4-1 and TRBJ2-7, with TRBD2 matching 7 bases. The junction had 7 bases not matched to a gene; V was cut back by 1 base and J by 1 base. CDR3 length: 16 residues. Germline loops: CDR1 MGHRA, CDR2 YSYEKL. DNA of the CDR3: TGCGCCAGCAGCCAAGCCCCCCTAGCGGCTTCCTACGAGCAGTACTTC. It encodes CASSQAPLAASYEQYF.

The chain uses TRBV7-6 and TRBJ2-2, with TRBD2 matching over 11 bases. The CDR3 has 19 amino acids. Trimming took 4 bases from V and 1 from J; bases not matched to a gene: 11. Germline values: CDR1 SGHVS, CDR2 FNYEAQ. The CDR3 nucleotides are TGTGCCAGCAGCTCCGCGGAACTAGCGGGGGTTCGGAACACCGGGGAGCTGTTTTTT. Protein: CASSSAELAGVRNTGELFF.

The chain uses TRBV19 and TRBJ1-2, with 8 bases matching TRBD1. This CDR3 spans 14 amino acids. Germline V lookup: CDR1 LNHDA, CDR2 SQIVND (reference sequence). With 8 bases clipped from V and 6 bases from J, the junction kept 11 bases outside the gene matches. The CDR3 bases are TGTGCCAGTGGCCGCAGGGGGCCCATCCATGGCTACACCTTC. Its protein is CASGRRGPIHGYTF.

This clone turned up a few times. The V and J genes are TRBV15 and TRBJ1-1, with D unresolved. Germline assignment: CDR1 LNHNV and CDR2 YYDKDF (reference sequence). The CDR3 is 14 residues long. Trimming stripped 0 bases from V and 1 base from J, with 6 bases between. CDR3 loop: CATSRDFQNTEAFF. CDR3 bases: TGTGCCACCAGCAGAGATTTCCAGAACACTGAAGCTTTCTTT.